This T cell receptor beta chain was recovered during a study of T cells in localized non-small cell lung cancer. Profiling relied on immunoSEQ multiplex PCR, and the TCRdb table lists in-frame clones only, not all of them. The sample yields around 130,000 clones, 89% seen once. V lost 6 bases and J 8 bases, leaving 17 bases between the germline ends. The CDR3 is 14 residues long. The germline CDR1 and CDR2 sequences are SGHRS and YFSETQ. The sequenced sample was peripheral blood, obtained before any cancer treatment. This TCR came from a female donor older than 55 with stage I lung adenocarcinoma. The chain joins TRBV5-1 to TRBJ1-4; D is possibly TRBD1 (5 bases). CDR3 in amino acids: CASTPRGIGEKLFF. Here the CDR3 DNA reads TGCGCCAGCACCCCCCGGGGGATAGGGGAAAAACTGTTTTTT.